Included here is one T cell receptor beta chain sequence, with context. This CDR3 spans 19 amino acids. After removal of 1 base from V and 0 bases from J, the junction contained 12 bases not matched to a gene. From germline, CDR1 is SGHRS and CDR2 YFSETQ. Repertoires were generated with immunoSEQ multiplex PCR, while TCRdb's copy carries only in-frame clones and drops some. This table holds approximately 300,000 clones, around 89% found once. This sample is part of a study of blood T cell repertoires in COVID-19. Study summary: Sample material is recorded as cDNA or gDNA derived from T cells, B-cell-depleted T cells, or PBMCs.

The sequencing sample was made of peripheral blood. This receptor was identified in a middle-aged man with acute or convalescent COVID-19. The chain combines TRBV5-1 with TRBJ2-7, with 11 nucleotides matching TRBD2. The CDR3 here is CASSLLGLTSGTYSYEQYF. The DNA for the CDR3 is TGCGCCAGCAGCTTGCTAGGGTTGACTAGCGGGACCTACTCCTACGAGCAGTACTTC.